These 20 T cell receptor beta chains originate from one sample sequenced in a study of CD4 T cells in relation to SARS-CoV-2 and coronaviruses (dated by TCRdb to 2020 to 2022). CD4+ T cells from unexposed donors were collected before the COVID-19 pandemic (2011-2018). After around ten days of culture, CD4+ T cells were isolated with the EasySep CD4+ T cell isolation kit. No antigen is known for these receptors. The library came from the immunoSEQ multiplex PCR assay. TCRdb re-hosts the immuneACCESS table, in-frame sequences only. Its copies lack some clones; in the studies checked, an unresolved V gene accounts for under half of them, and the cause for the rest is not known. The sample contains roughly 20,000 clones, approximately 78% of them found a single time. About a fifth of the sample rests with the top ten. The sample was CD4+ T cells from PBMCs, cultured in vitro. Receptors were obtained from a human donor in good health.

CDR3 coding DNA: TGTGCCAGCAGCCAGCAGGACAGGGAGAGGTACGAGCAGTACTTC. Its translation: CASSQQDRERYEQYF. The gene calls are TRBV7-3 and TRBJ2-7; TRBD1 agrees at 8 bases. Germline V CDR1 and CDR2: SGHTA, FQGTGA. CDR3 size: 15 residues. V lost 5 bases, J lost 4 bases, and 10 bases stayed unmatched.

The chain has TRBV5-4 and TRBJ1-2, with D unresolved. The CDR3 loop spans 13 amino acids. Between the trimmed V and J ends, which lost 1 base and 8 bases, there was a span of 12 bases. The germline V gene encodes CDR1 SGHNT and CDR2 YYREEE (reference sequence). The DNA for the CDR3 is TGTGCCAGCAGCTTGCTGACTTATCAAGGCTACACCTTC. Translating it yields CASSLLTYQGYTF.

The CDR3 bases are TGTGCCAGCAGTCGGACCGGGACACCCTTGAACACTGAAGCTTTCTTT. This sequence encodes CASSRTGTPLNTEAFF. This chain joins TRBV27 and TRBJ1-1; D is possibly TRBD1 (6 bases). Germline loops: CDR1 MNHEY, CDR2 SMNVEV (reference sequence). CDR3 length: 16 residues. The V end was cut by 5 bases, the J end by 0 bases, with 16 bases between.

The chain carries TRBV5-1 and TRBJ2-7; 9 bases line up with TRBD2. CDR3 size: 14 residues. V shed 2 bases and J 0 bases; nucleotides not matched to a gene: 0. The germline V gene has CDR1 SGHRS and CDR2 YFSETQ. CDR3 sequence reads: CASSFSGGSYEQYF. DNA of the CDR3: TGCGCCAGCAGCTTTAGCGGGGGCTCCTACGAGCAGTACTTC. The full variable domain, in which reference TRBV5-1 and TRBJ2-7 provide the parts outside the CDR3, is KAGVTQTPRYLIKTRGQQVTLSCSPISGHRSVSWYQQTPGQGLQFLFEYFSETQRNKGNFPGRFSGRQFSNSRSEMNVSTLELGDSALYLCASSFSGGSYEQYFGPGTRLTVT.

The chain carries TRBV7-9 and TRBJ2-1; possible D gene TRBD2, 5 bases. This CDR3 is 14 amino acids long. V dropped 10 bases and J dropped 7 bases, with 20 bases sitting between them. The germline CDR1 and CDR2 sequences are SEHNR and FQNEAQ (reference sequence). The CDR3 nucleotides are TGTGCCACAAAAAAGGACTGGATGGAAAATGAGCAGTTCTTC. The encoded protein is CATKKDWMENEQFF.

This clone occurred once. The V and J genes are TRBV5-1 and TRBJ2-5; perhaps TRBD1 as D (6 bases). V lost 4 bases and J lost 5, with 21 bases in between. Per germline, CDR1 SGHRS and CDR2 YFSETQ. The length of the CDR3 is 16 residues. The CDR3 is CASSPGDRDNTETQYF. The CDR3 DNA reads TGCGCCAGCAGCCCAGGGGACCGGGATAATACGGAGACCCAGTACTTC. The full variable domain, in which reference TRBV5-1 and TRBJ2-5 provide the parts outside the CDR3, is KAGVTQTPRYLIKTRGQQVTLSCSPISGHRSVSWYQQTPGQGLQFLFEYFSETQRNKGNFPGRFSGRQFSNSRSEMNVSTLELGDSALYLCASSPGDRDNTETQYFGPGTRLLVL.

V is TRBV30 and J is TRBJ2-7; perhaps TRBD1 as D (6 bases). Germline assignment: CDR1 GTSNPN and CDR2 SVGIG (reference sequence). There are 13 residues in the CDR3. The ends were cut back, 5 bases at V and 6 bases at J, with 17 bases in the middle. This CDR3 reads CAWEKQGSLEQYF. The CDR3 nucleotides are TGTGCCTGGGAAAAACAGGGTTCTCTCGAGCAGTACTTC.

The CDR3 region is CASSAAGRTGELFF. The CDR3 nucleotides read TGTGCCAGCAGCGCGGCCGGTAGGACCGGGGAGCTGTTTTTT. V usage is TRBV7-2 and J usage is TRBJ2-2, with D hard to call. The germline V and J ends were trimmed by 5 bases and 5 bases, with 12 bases remaining between them. Germline assignment: CDR1 SGHTA and CDR2 FQGNSA. This CDR3 is 14 amino acids long.

The CDR3 is CASSLGPGLGQETQYF. The DNA for the CDR3 is TGTGCCAGCAGCTTAGGTCCGGGTTTGGGGCAAGAGACCCAGTACTTC. This chain joins TRBV7-9 and TRBJ2-5; unclear D gene. CDR1 SEHNR and CDR2 FQNEAQ come from the germline V gene (reference sequence). Trimming took 1 base from V and 2 from J, leaving 14 bases between them. The CDR3 spans 16 residues. The whole variable domain, remainder taken from reference TRBV7-9 and TRBJ2-5, is DTGVSQNPRHKITKRGQNVTFRCDPISEHNRLYWYRQTLGQGPEFLTYFQNEAQLEKSRLLSDRFSAERPKGSFSTLEIQRTEQGDSAMYLCASSLGPGLGQETQYFGPGTRLLVL.

The chain recombines TRBV5-5 with TRBJ2-3; D call uncertain. The V gene's germline CDR1 is SGHKS and CDR2 YYEKEE (reference sequence). The CDR3 length is 14 residues. Trimming stripped 0 bases from V and 0 bases from J, with 5 bases between. The CDR3 region has the DNA TGTGCCAGCAGCTTGGACCAGAGCACAGATACGCAGTATTTT. Protein product: CASSLDQSTDTQYF.

The V and J genes are TRBV27 and TRBJ2-1, with D unresolved. Deletions cut 5 bases from V and 5 bases from J, with 16 bases between. CDR3 size: 15 residues. Germline CDR1 is MNHEY and CDR2 is SMNVEV (reference sequence). The CDR3 DNA reads as TGTGCCAGCAGTCCCTACCGGATTCCCCACAATGAGCAGTTCTTC. Protein: CASSPYRIPHNEQFF.

The genes are TRBV19 and TRBJ2-1, with 12 bases identical to TRBD1. CDR1 LNHDA and CDR2 SQIVND come from the germline V gene (reference sequence). The CDR3 covers 17 residues. With 4 bases clipped from V and 7 bases from J, the junction kept 11 bases outside the gene matches. In DNA form, the CDR3 reads TGTGCCAGTAGTAACACCGGGACAGGGGGCGGCCGGAATGAGCAGTTCTTC. This gives the protein CASSNTGTGGGRNEQFF.

This clone has more than one count but fewer than ten. V is TRBV4-1 and J is TRBJ1-5; TRBD1 matches 9 bases. The germline V gene encodes CDR1 MGHRA and CDR2 YSYEKL. Trimming removed 4 bases from V and 5 bases from J; junction bases left unmatched: 15. The CDR3 is 18 amino acids. For the CDR3, the DNA is TGCGCCAGCAGCCTTTCCGTTCTGACAGGGGGAATCTATCAGCCCCAGCATTTT. Protein product: CASSLSVLTGGIYQPQHF.

The table lists this clone with a count of one. The gene calls are TRBV6-1 and TRBJ2-1; 7 bases align to TRBD1. Unmatched junction bases numbered 9, after V lost 2 bases and J lost 8 bases. Germline-derived CDR1 and CDR2 are MNHNS and SASEGT. CDR3 length: 15 residues. The CDR3 coding sequence is TGTGCCAGCAGTGAATGGGAACAGGGGATCGATGAGCAGTTCTTC. Protein: CASSEWEQGIDEQFF.

The rearrangement uses TRBV21-1 and TRBJ2-7. TRBV21-1 is a documented pseudogene. The CDR3 totals 13 residues. In DNA, the CDR3 is TGTGCCAGCAGCAATTCGACGGTCTACGAGCAGTACTTC. The encoded protein is CASSNSTVYEQYF.

This chain connects TRBV12-3 or TRBV12-4 to TRBJ1-2; D gene uncertain. V was clipped by 3 bases and J by 2 bases, with 4 bases between them. CDR3 size: 12 residues. The DNA for the CDR3 is TGTGCCAGCAGTTTGGTGAACTATGGCTACACCTTC. Translated: CASSLVNYGYTF.

J is TRBJ1-1 and V is TRBV30; tentatively, D is TRBD1 (5 bases). The CDR3 is made up of 11 amino acids. CDR1 GTSNPN and CDR2 SVGIG come from the germline V gene (reference sequence). V gave up 5 bases and J gave up 1 base, with 5 bases separating them. DNA of the CDR3: TGTGCCTGGCAGGGGAACACTGAAGCTTTCTTT. This sequence encodes CAWQGNTEAFF.

This clone has a handful of counts. For the CDR3, the DNA is TGTGCCAGCAGCGTAGGAGGGGAAGAGACCCAGTACTTC. Its protein product is CASSVGGEETQYF. V usage is TRBV9 and J usage is TRBJ2-5; D assignment may be TRBD1 or TRBD2 (5 bases each). The germline V and J ends were trimmed by 0 bases and 3 bases, with 6 bases remaining between them. The CDR3 sequence is 13 residues long. Germline values: CDR1 SGDLS, CDR2 YYNGEE.

This clone showed up just once. The V gene is TRBV7-3, the J gene TRBJ2-5; D perhaps matches TRBD2 (6 bases). Trimming left V 4 bases short and J 2 bases short, with 11 bases between. The CDR3 runs to 14 residues. Per germline, CDR1 SGHTA and CDR2 FQGTGA. The CDR3 loop is CASSSTGGQETQYF. CDR3 sequence (DNA): TGTGCCAGCAGCTCCACTGGGGGGCAAGAGACCCAGTACTTC.

This chain links TRBV4-1 with TRBJ1-1; 8 nucleotides align to TRBD1. The germline V gene has CDR1 MGHRA and CDR2 YSYEKL. This CDR3 spans 15 amino acids. The V segment lost 0 bases and the J segment 1 base; nucleotides outside the gene matches: 1. CDR3: CASSQEDRGNTEAFF. The CDR3 nucleotides are TGCGCCAGCAGCCAAGAAGACAGGGGGAACACTGAAGCTTTCTTT.